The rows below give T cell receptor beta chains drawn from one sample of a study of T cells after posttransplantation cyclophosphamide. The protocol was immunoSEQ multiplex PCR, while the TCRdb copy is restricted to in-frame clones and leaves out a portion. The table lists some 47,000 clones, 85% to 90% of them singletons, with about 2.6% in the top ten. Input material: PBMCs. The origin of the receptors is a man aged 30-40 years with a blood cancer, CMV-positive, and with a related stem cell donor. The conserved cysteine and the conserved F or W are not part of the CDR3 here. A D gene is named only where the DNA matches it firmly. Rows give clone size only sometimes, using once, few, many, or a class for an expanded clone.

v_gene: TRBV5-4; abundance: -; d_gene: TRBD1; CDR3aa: ASSPGQATNEKLF
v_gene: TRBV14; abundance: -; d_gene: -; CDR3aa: ASSQPQVSRETQY
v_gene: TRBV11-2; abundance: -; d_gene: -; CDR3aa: ASSLGWEQGTVGTEAF
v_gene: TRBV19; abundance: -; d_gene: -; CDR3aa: ASSITTSTDTQY
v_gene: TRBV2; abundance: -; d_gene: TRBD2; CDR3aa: ASSWRTSGRIGTDTQY
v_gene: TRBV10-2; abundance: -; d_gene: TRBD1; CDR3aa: ASSDRTGGNYGYT
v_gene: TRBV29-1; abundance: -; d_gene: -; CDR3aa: SVVPGDGYGNEQF
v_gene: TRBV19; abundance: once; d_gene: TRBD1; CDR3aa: ASSTQGADTQY
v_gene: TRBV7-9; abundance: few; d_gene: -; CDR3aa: ASSPRLADTQY
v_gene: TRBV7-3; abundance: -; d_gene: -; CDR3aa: ASSLVQGGLSGANVLT
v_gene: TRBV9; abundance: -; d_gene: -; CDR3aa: ASSANSGELF
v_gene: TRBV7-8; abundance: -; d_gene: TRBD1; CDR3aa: ASSGRDRGLLGNQPQH
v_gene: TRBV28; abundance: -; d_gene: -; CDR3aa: ASSSDQPQH
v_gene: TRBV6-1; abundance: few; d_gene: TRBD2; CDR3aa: ATQLAGVGNEQF
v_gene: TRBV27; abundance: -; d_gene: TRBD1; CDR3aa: ASSPPTGTGHYEQY
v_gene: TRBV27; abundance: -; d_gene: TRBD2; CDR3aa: ASSLSTSGRRLSYEQY
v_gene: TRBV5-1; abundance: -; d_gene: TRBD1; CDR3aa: ASSIGQGAPRETQY
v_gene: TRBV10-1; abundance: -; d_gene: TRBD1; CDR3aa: ASRGATDRVPYEQY
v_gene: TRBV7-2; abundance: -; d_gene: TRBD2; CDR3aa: ASSPGTSGRALTDTQY
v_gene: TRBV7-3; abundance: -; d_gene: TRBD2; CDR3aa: ASSSAGAREQY
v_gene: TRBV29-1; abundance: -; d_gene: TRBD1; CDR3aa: SAVTGGYAKNIQY
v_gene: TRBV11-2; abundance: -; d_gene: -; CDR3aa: ASSLDAAGAYTEAF
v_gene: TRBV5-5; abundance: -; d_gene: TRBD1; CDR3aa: ASSLAPQGGNQPQH
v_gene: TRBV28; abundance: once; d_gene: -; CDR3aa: ASGLRTGELF
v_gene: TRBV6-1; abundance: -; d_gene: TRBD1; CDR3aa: ASSELTGVTHYGYT
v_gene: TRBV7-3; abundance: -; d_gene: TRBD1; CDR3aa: ASSGGLNTGELF
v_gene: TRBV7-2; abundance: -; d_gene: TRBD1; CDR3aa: ASSLVGGNIHSRETQY
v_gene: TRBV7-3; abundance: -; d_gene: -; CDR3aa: ASSSSGGYEQY
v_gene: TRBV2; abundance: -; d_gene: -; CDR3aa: ASTSAKNIQY
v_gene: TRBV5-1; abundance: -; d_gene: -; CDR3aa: ASSLDTGYGEQY
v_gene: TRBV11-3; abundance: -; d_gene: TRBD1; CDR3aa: ASSTGTGSLRWHYEQY
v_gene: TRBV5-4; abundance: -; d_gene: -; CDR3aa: ASSSSDTLNTGELF
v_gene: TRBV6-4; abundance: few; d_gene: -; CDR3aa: ASSDVREASEQF
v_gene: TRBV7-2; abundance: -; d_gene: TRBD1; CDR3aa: ASAYNRQGAGYT
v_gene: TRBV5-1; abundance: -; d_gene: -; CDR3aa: ASSLSRNTEAF
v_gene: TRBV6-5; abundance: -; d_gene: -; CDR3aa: ASSYRVPYEQY
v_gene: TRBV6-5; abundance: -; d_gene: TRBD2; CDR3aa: ASRAGGADTQY
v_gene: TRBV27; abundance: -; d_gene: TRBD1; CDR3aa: ASSFPSPGTGNNQPQH
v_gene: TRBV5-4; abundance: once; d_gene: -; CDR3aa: ASSLGGTRFGTDTQY
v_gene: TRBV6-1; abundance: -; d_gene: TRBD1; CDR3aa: ASRTGDTHNEKLF
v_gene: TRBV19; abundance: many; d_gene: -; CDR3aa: ASKTAGVVSDEQF
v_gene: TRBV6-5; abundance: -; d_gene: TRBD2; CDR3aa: ASSLSSGGVLEQY
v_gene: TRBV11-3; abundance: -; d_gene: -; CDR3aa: ASRPGLNTGELF
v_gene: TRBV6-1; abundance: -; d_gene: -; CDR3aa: ASSEGPDQGLVYGYT
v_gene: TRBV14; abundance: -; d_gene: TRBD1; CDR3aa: ASSAGQGSSYNEQF
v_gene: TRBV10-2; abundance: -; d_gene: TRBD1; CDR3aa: ASRRSATGAYEQY
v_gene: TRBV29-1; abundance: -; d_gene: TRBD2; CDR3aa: SGGLAGAGYNEQF
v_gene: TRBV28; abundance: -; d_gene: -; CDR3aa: ASSFGDTMEQF
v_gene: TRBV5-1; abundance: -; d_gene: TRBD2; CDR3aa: ASSLTSGSSYEQY
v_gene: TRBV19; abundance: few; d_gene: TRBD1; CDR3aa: ASRARGQITDTQY
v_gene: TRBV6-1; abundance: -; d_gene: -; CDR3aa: ASSEYMVTNEKLF
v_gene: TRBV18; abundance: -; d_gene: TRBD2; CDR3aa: ASSPASGAKNIQY
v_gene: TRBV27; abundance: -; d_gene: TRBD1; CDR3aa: ASSRQGTNYGYT
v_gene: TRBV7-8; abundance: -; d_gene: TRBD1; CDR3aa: ASSSLPGQGIQETQY
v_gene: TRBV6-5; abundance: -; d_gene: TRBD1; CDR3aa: ASSQDRGKTDTQY